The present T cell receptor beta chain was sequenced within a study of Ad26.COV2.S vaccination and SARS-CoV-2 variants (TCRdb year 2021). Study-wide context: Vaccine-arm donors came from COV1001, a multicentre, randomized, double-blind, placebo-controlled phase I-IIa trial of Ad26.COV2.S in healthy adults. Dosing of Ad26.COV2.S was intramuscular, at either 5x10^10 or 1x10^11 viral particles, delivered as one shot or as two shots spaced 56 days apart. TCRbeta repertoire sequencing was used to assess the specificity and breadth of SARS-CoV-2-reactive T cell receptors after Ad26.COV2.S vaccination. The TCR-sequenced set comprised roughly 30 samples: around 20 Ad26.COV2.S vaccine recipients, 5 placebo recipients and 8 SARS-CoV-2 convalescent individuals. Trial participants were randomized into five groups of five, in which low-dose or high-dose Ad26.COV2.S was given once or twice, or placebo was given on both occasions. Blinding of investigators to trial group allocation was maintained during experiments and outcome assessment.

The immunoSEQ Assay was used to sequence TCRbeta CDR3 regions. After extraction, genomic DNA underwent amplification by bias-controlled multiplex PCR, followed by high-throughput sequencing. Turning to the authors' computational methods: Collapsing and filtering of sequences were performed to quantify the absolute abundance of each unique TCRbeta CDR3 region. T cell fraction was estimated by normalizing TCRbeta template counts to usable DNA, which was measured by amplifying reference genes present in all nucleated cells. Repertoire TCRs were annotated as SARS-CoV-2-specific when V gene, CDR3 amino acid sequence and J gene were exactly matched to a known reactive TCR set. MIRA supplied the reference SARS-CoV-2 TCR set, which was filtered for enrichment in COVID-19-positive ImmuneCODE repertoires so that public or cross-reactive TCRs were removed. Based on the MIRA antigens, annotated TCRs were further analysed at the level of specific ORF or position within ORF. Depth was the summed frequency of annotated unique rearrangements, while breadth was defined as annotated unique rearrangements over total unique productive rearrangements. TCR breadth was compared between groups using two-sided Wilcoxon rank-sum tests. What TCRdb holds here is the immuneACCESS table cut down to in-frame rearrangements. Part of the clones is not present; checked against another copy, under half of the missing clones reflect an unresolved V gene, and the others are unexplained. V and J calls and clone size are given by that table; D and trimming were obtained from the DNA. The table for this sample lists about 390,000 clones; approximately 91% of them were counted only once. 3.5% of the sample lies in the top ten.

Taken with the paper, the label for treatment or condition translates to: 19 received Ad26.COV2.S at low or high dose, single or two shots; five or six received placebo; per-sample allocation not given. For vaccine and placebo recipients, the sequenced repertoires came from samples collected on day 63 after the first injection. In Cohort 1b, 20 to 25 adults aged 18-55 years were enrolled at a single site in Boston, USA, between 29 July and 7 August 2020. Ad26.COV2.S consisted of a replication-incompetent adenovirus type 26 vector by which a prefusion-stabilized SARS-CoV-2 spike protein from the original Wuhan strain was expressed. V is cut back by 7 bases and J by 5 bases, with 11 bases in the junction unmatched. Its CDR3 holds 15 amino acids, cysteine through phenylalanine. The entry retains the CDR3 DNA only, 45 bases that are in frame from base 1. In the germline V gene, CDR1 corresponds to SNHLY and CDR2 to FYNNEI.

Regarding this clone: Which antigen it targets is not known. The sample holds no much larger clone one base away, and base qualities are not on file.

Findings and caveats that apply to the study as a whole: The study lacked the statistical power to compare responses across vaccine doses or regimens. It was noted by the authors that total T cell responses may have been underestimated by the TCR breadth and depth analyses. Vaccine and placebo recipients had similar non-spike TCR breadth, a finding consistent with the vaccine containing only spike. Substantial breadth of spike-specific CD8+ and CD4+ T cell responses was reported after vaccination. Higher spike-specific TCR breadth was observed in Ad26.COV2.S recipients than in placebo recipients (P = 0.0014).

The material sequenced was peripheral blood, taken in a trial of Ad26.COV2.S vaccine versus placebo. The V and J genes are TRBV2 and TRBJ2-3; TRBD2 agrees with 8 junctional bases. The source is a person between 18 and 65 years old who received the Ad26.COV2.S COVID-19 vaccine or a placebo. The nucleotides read TGTGCCAGCACCGGGGCGGGGGGAGGCGTAGATACGCAGTATTTT. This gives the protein CASTGAGGGVDTQYF.